These 30 T cell receptor beta chains originate from one sample sequenced in a study of cytomegalovirus exposure and HLA in healthy donors. Vbeta (60) and Jbeta (13) primers were used in the PCR. Profiled with immunoSEQ multiplex PCR; TCRdb holds only in-frame clones, not every one. The sample lists roughly 84,000 clones, 55% to 65% occurring once. The sequencing input was PBMCs. Source of these receptors: a woman between 40 and 50 years old in good health and CMV-seropositive.

V and J are TRBV5-6 and TRBJ1-2; 9 bases align to TRBD1. The ends lost 4 bases at V and 1 base at J; junction bases unmatched: 5. In germline, CDR1 is SGHDT, CDR2 YYEEEE. This CDR3 is 15 amino acids long. The CDR3, as DNA: TGTGCCAGCAGCGTCCGGGACAGGGTTAACTATGGCTACACCTTC. This sequence encodes CASSVRDRVNYGYTF.

The rearrangement joins TRBV19 to TRBJ2-7; D unresolved. The V gene lost 5 bases and the J gene lost 4 bases, with 6 bases spanning the gap. The CDR3 length is 11 residues. In germline, CDR1 is LNHDA, CDR2 SQIVND (reference sequence). The CDR3 nucleotides are TGTGCCAGTAGTGACGGGTACGAGCAGTACTTC. It specifies CASSDGYEQYF.

The chain combines TRBV7-7 with TRBJ1-4, with 8 bases aligning to TRBD1. CDR3 length: 15 residues. Trimming took 5 bases from V and 7 from J; bases not matched to a gene: 9. Germline V gene lookup returns CDR1 SSHAT and CDR2 FNYEAQ (reference sequence). The CDR3 sequence is CASSPDATGVEKLFF. CDR3 in DNA: TGTGCCAGCAGCCCTGACGCGACAGGGGTTGAAAAACTGTTTTTT.

V is TRBV28 and J is TRBJ2-1, with 10 bases aligning to TRBD2. V was pared by 6 bases and J by 5 bases, with 10 bases of the junction left unmatched. The CDR3 has 16 amino acids. The V gene's germline CDR1 is MDHEN and CDR2 SYDVKM. The CDR3, as DNA: TGTGCCAGCAGCTCCCCAGCGGGAGGGCCTCACAATGAGCAGTTCTTC. Translating it yields CASSSPAGGPHNEQFF.

The rearrangement links TRBV27 to TRBJ2-7; 7 bases align to TRBD1. This CDR3 region has 14 residues. V lost 5 bases and J lost 4; bases outside the gene matches: 8. Germline CDR1 MNHEY, CDR2 SMNVEV (reference sequence). CDR3 in DNA: TGTGCCAGCAGTCCTCAGACAGGGCGGTACGAGCAGTACTTC. Its translation is CASSPQTGRYEQYF.

This sequence joins TRBV5-1 and TRBJ1-1; TRBD1 matches at 10 bases. CDR3 length: 16 amino acids. The ends lost 1 base at V and 3 bases at J; junction bases unmatched: 6. Looked up from germline, CDR1 is SGHRS and CDR2 is YFSETQ. CDR3 DNA sequence: TGCGCCAGCAGCTTGACCGGGACAGGGGAGGACACTGAAGCTTTCTTT. The encoded protein is CASSLTGTGEDTEAFF.

This clone showed up just once. This rearrangement joins TRBV10-3 to TRBJ2-7, with 7 nucleotides matching TRBD1. The J segment lost 5 bases and the V segment lost 10 bases, leaving 11 bases of the junction unmatched. In germline, CDR1 is ENHRY, CDR2 SYGVKD. The CDR3 has 13 amino acids. The CDR3 region is CASRRDSSNEQYF. The DNA for the CDR3 is TGTGCCAGCCGCCGGGACAGCTCTAACGAGCAGTACTTC.

The gene calls are TRBV7-6 and TRBJ1-4, with 9 positions matching TRBD1. CDR3 length equals 15 residues. The V gene end was trimmed by 6 bases and the J gene end by 3 bases; junction bases not matched to a gene: 5. The germline V gene has CDR1 SGHVS and CDR2 FNYEAQ. CDR3 nucleotide sequence: TGTGCCAGCAGTCCCGACAGGGGGTCTAATGAAAAACTGTTTTTT. Residues: CASSPDRGSNEKLFF.

This chain uses TRBV25-1 with TRBJ2-7; possible D gene TRBD2, 5 bases. Germline CDR1 and CDR2: MGHDK and SYGVNS. This CDR3 comprises 13 residues. Trimming pared 4 bases from V and 3 bases from J, leaving 10 bases between. The CDR3: CASSAGLSYEQYF. The CDR3 coding sequence is TGTGCCAGCAGTGCCGGACTCAGCTACGAGCAGTACTTC.

V usage is TRBV5-1 and J usage is TRBJ2-1; D may be TRBD1 (5 bases). This CDR3 comprises 15 residues. V was pared by 0 bases and J by 7 bases, with 14 bases between. CDR1 is SGHRS, CDR2 YFSETQ, per germline. Written as DNA, the CDR3 is TGCGCCAGCAGCTTGGTAGTAGGGGCCGGAAATGAGCAGTTCTTC. Its translation: CASSLVVGAGNEQFF.

The DNA of the CDR3 is TGTGCCAGCAGCGGATCCGGGACTACCCCCAACGAGCAGTACTTC. Translated: CASSGSGTTPNEQYF. The chain combines TRBV9 with TRBJ2-7, with 7 bases fitting TRBD2. This CDR3 has 15 residues. Trimming at V came to 3 bases and at J to 5 bases, leaving 11 bases not matched to a gene. CDR1 is SGDLS, CDR2 YYNGEE, per germline.

V and J are TRBV7-2 and TRBJ2-1; D unclear. Germline V gene sequence: CDR1 SGHTA, CDR2 FQGNSA. The CDR3 extends over 13 amino acids. Trimming removed 0 bases from V and 9 bases from J, with 9 bases in between. The CDR3 DNA reads as TGTGCCAGCAGCTTAGCTTCGGGTAGTGAGCAGTTCTTC. It is translated as CASSLASGSEQFF.

J is TRBJ1-1 and V is TRBV5-4, with D tentatively TRBD1 (5 bases). The CDR3 consists of 14 residues. The V and J ends lost 2 bases and 1 base respectively, with 9 bases between them. Germline assignment: CDR1 SGHNT and CDR2 YYREEE (reference sequence). This chain's CDR3 is CASSFDSKNTEAFF. The CDR3, as DNA: TGTGCCAGCAGCTTTGACAGTAAGAACACTGAAGCTTTCTTT.

This rearrangement joins TRBV25-1 to TRBJ1-6; no definite D call. V lost 5 bases and J 2 bases, leaving 4 bases between the germline ends. The CDR3 totals 13 residues. Germline CDR1 and CDR2: MGHDK and SYGVNS. This chain's CDR3 is CASSLAYNSPLHF. The CDR3 nucleotides read TGTGCCAGCAGTTTAGCCTATAATTCACCCCTCCACTTT.

The chain has TRBV19 and TRBJ1-2, with a weak D call TRBD1 (5 bases). V was trimmed by 7 bases and J by 4 bases, leaving 19 bases between them. Germline lookup yields CDR1 LNHDA and CDR2 SQIVND (reference sequence). The CDR3 is 15 amino acids. The chain's CDR3 is CASTSTPQGFYGYTF. CDR3 DNA: TGTGCCAGTACCTCCACCCCCCAGGGCTTCTATGGCTACACCTTC.

The V call is TRBV28, the J call TRBJ2-3; 8 bases map to TRBD2. CDR3 size: 14 residues. After removal of 5 bases from V and 6 bases from J, the junction contained 7 bases not matched to a gene. CDR1 MDHEN and CDR2 SYDVKM come from the germline V gene. The CDR3 DNA follows: TGTGCCAGCAGTCGAGCGGGAGACATTGATACGCAGTATTTT. Protein: CASSRAGDIDTQYF.

The J gene is TRBJ2-7, the V gene TRBV7-9, with D perhaps matching TRBD1 (6 bases). From germline, CDR1 is SEHNR and CDR2 FQNEAQ (reference sequence). The CDR3 runs to 16 residues. V gave up 4 bases and J gave up 7 bases, with 23 bases separating them. CDR3 in amino acids: CASSSSDRLVSSEQYF. In DNA form, the CDR3 reads TGTGCCAGCAGCTCTAGTGACAGGCTGGTATCTTCGGAGCAGTACTTC. The whole variable domain, filled in from reference TRBV7-9 and TRBJ2-7, reads DTGVSQNPRHKITKRGQNVTFRCDPISEHNRLYWYRQTLGQGPEFLTYFQNEAQLEKSRLLSDRFSAERPKGSFSTLEIQRTEQGDSAMYLCASSSSDRLVSSEQYFGPGTRLTVT.

The rearrangement joins TRBV2 to TRBJ1-3; D uncertain. Trimming removed 4 bases from V and 0 bases from J, with 7 bases in between. Germline CDR1 is SNHLY and CDR2 is FYNNEI. The CDR3 is 14 amino acids. DNA of the CDR3: TGTGCCAGCAGTGCAGAGGGCTCTGGAAACACCATATATTTT. Translated: CASSAEGSGNTIYF.

This clone appeared once. Relative to the germline gene, one junction end is altered; a read error may explain this. V gene TRBV19 combines with J gene TRBJ1-1; possibly TRBD1 for D (5 bases). CDR1 is LNHDA and CDR2 is SQIVND in the germline V gene (reference sequence). The CDR3 totals 12 residues. In DNA form, the CDR3 reads TGTGCCAGTAGTATGCGGCTGGGGGAGGTAGGTTTT. It is translated as CASSMRLGEVGF. Complete variable domain (other parts from reference TRBV19 and TRBJ1-1): DGGITQSPKYLFRKEGQNVTLSCEQNLNHDAMYWYRQDPGQGLRLIYYSQIVNDFQKGDIAEGYSVSREKKESFPLTVTSAQKNPTAFYLCASSMRLGEVGFGQGTRLTVV.

The V call is TRBV5-1, the J call TRBJ2-1; TRBD1 aligns across 9 bases. With 0 bases clipped from V and 7 bases from J, the junction kept 5 bases outside the gene matches. The CDR3 covers 15 residues. Germline values: CDR1 SGHRS, CDR2 YFSETQ. The CDR3 here is CASSLDRGPGNEQFF. CDR3 nucleotides: TGCGCCAGCAGCTTGGACAGGGGGCCGGGAAATGAGCAGTTCTTC.

V and J are TRBV13 and TRBJ2-1; 9 positions agree with TRBD2. The V segment lost 5 bases and the J segment 9 bases; nucleotides outside the gene matches: 8. The CDR3 has 14 residues. CDR1 PRHDT and CDR2 FYEKMQ come from the germline V gene (reference sequence). For the CDR3, the DNA is TGTGCCAGCAGCCGATTTAGCGGGAGTGTTGAGCAGTTCTTC. Translation: CASSRFSGSVEQFF.

The chain joins TRBV7-2 to TRBJ1-4; 7 positions match TRBD1. The CDR3 has 15 residues. CDR1 SGHTA and CDR2 FQGNSA come from the germline V gene. Losses at the gene ends were 2 bases for V and 11 bases for J; bases not matched to a gene: 11. The CDR3 loop is CASSLPQGAGGKLFF. The CDR3 DNA reads TGTGCCAGCAGCTTACCCCAGGGCGCAGGGGGGAAACTGTTTTTT.

This chain links TRBV9 with TRBJ2-3; 8 bases match TRBD2. Germline V gene sequence: CDR1 SGDLS, CDR2 YYNGEE. With 3 bases clipped from V and 5 bases from J, the junction kept 5 bases outside the gene matches. The CDR3 is 14 amino acids. Here the CDR3 reads CASSEGGRIDTQYF. The CDR3 DNA follows: TGTGCCAGCAGCGAGGGCGGGAGGATAGATACGCAGTATTTT. Variable domain in full (rest from reference TRBV9 and TRBJ2-3): DSGVTQTPKHLITATGQRVTLRCSPRSGDLSVYWYQQSLDQGLQFLIQYYNGEERAKGNILERFSAQQFPDLHSELNLSSLELGDSALYFCASSEGGRIDTQYFGPGTRLTVL.

The chain recombines TRBV7-2 with TRBJ2-3; 11 bases are shared with TRBD2. Germline CDR1 SGHTA, CDR2 FQGNSA. J gave up 2 bases and V 3 bases, and 1 base lay outside the gene matches. This CDR3 contains 15 residues. CDR3 nucleotides: TGTGCCAGCAGCTTGGGACTAGCGGACACAGATACGCAGTATTTT. Encoded protein: CASSLGLADTDTQYF.

The gene calls are TRBV7-2 and TRBJ2-7; TRBD1 matches at 8 bases. Germline V CDR1 and CDR2: SGHTA, FQGNSA. The CDR3 is 13 amino acids. V trimming: 5 bases; J trimming: 4 bases; junction bases outside the gene matches: 4. DNA of the CDR3: TGTGCCAGCAGCAACGACAGGGGATACGAGCAGTACTTC. The encoded protein is CASSNDRGYEQYF.

This clone was detected a few times. This chain joins TRBV7-2 and TRBJ2-5; D may be TRBD2 (6 bases). The length of the CDR3 is 15 residues. Trimming shortened V by 4 bases and J by 1 base, and 13 bases separated the two germline ends. Germline V CDR1 and CDR2: SGHTA, FQGNSA. CDR3: CASSWRLDPQETQYF. DNA for the CDR3: TGTGCCAGCAGCTGGAGACTAGATCCCCAAGAGACCCAGTACTTC.

The chain couples TRBV28 to TRBJ1-5; no clear D. Germline CDR1 is MDHEN and CDR2 is SYDVKM. CDR3 length: 14 amino acids. V was cut by 5 bases and J by 1 base, with 9 bases left in between. The CDR3 loop is CASSPMESNQPQHF. DNA of the CDR3: TGTGCCAGCAGTCCCATGGAGAGCAATCAGCCCCAGCATTTT. The whole variable domain, remainder taken from reference TRBV28 and TRBJ1-5, is DVKVTQSSRYLVKRTGEKVFLECVQDMDHENMFWYRQDPGLGLRLIYFSYDVKMKEKGDIPEGYSVSREKKERFSLILESASTNQTSMYLCASSPMESNQPQHFGDGTRLSIL.

The chain is built from TRBV18 and TRBJ1-1; D unresolved. CDR3 size: 13 residues. Trimming left V 3 bases short and J 3 bases short, with 8 bases between. From germline, CDR1 is KGHSH and CDR2 LQKENI. CDR3 sequence reads: CASSPAQDTEAFF. In DNA, the CDR3 is TGTGCCAGCTCACCGGCCCAGGACACTGAAGCTTTCTTT.

This clone came up a few times. The chain recombines TRBV7-8 with TRBJ1-1, with no clear D. Germline CDR1 is SGHVS and CDR2 is FQNEAQ. The CDR3 is 13 residues long. V was trimmed by 4 bases and J by 0 bases, leaving 6 bases between them. The DNA for the CDR3 is TGTGCCAGCAGCTATCGCGTGAACACTGAAGCTTTCTTT. Translated: CASSYRVNTEAFF. The whole variable domain, filled in from reference TRBV7-8 and TRBJ1-1, reads GAGVSQSPRYKVAKRGQDVALRCDPISGHVSLFWYQQALGQGPEFLTYFQNEAQLDKSGLPSDRFFAERPEGSVSTLKIQRTQQEDSAVYLCASSYRVNTEAFFGQGTRLTVV.

The V call is TRBV28, the J call TRBJ1-5, with TRBD1 matching over 9 bases. The trim removed 6 bases at V and 0 bases at J, leaving 9 bases unmatched. Germline V CDR1 and CDR2: MDHEN, SYDVKM. The CDR3 has 17 amino acids. The CDR3 DNA is TGTGCCAGCAGCTTACAGGGGGCCGGGAATAGCAATCAGCCCCAGCATTTT. This gives the protein CASSLQGAGNSNQPQHF.